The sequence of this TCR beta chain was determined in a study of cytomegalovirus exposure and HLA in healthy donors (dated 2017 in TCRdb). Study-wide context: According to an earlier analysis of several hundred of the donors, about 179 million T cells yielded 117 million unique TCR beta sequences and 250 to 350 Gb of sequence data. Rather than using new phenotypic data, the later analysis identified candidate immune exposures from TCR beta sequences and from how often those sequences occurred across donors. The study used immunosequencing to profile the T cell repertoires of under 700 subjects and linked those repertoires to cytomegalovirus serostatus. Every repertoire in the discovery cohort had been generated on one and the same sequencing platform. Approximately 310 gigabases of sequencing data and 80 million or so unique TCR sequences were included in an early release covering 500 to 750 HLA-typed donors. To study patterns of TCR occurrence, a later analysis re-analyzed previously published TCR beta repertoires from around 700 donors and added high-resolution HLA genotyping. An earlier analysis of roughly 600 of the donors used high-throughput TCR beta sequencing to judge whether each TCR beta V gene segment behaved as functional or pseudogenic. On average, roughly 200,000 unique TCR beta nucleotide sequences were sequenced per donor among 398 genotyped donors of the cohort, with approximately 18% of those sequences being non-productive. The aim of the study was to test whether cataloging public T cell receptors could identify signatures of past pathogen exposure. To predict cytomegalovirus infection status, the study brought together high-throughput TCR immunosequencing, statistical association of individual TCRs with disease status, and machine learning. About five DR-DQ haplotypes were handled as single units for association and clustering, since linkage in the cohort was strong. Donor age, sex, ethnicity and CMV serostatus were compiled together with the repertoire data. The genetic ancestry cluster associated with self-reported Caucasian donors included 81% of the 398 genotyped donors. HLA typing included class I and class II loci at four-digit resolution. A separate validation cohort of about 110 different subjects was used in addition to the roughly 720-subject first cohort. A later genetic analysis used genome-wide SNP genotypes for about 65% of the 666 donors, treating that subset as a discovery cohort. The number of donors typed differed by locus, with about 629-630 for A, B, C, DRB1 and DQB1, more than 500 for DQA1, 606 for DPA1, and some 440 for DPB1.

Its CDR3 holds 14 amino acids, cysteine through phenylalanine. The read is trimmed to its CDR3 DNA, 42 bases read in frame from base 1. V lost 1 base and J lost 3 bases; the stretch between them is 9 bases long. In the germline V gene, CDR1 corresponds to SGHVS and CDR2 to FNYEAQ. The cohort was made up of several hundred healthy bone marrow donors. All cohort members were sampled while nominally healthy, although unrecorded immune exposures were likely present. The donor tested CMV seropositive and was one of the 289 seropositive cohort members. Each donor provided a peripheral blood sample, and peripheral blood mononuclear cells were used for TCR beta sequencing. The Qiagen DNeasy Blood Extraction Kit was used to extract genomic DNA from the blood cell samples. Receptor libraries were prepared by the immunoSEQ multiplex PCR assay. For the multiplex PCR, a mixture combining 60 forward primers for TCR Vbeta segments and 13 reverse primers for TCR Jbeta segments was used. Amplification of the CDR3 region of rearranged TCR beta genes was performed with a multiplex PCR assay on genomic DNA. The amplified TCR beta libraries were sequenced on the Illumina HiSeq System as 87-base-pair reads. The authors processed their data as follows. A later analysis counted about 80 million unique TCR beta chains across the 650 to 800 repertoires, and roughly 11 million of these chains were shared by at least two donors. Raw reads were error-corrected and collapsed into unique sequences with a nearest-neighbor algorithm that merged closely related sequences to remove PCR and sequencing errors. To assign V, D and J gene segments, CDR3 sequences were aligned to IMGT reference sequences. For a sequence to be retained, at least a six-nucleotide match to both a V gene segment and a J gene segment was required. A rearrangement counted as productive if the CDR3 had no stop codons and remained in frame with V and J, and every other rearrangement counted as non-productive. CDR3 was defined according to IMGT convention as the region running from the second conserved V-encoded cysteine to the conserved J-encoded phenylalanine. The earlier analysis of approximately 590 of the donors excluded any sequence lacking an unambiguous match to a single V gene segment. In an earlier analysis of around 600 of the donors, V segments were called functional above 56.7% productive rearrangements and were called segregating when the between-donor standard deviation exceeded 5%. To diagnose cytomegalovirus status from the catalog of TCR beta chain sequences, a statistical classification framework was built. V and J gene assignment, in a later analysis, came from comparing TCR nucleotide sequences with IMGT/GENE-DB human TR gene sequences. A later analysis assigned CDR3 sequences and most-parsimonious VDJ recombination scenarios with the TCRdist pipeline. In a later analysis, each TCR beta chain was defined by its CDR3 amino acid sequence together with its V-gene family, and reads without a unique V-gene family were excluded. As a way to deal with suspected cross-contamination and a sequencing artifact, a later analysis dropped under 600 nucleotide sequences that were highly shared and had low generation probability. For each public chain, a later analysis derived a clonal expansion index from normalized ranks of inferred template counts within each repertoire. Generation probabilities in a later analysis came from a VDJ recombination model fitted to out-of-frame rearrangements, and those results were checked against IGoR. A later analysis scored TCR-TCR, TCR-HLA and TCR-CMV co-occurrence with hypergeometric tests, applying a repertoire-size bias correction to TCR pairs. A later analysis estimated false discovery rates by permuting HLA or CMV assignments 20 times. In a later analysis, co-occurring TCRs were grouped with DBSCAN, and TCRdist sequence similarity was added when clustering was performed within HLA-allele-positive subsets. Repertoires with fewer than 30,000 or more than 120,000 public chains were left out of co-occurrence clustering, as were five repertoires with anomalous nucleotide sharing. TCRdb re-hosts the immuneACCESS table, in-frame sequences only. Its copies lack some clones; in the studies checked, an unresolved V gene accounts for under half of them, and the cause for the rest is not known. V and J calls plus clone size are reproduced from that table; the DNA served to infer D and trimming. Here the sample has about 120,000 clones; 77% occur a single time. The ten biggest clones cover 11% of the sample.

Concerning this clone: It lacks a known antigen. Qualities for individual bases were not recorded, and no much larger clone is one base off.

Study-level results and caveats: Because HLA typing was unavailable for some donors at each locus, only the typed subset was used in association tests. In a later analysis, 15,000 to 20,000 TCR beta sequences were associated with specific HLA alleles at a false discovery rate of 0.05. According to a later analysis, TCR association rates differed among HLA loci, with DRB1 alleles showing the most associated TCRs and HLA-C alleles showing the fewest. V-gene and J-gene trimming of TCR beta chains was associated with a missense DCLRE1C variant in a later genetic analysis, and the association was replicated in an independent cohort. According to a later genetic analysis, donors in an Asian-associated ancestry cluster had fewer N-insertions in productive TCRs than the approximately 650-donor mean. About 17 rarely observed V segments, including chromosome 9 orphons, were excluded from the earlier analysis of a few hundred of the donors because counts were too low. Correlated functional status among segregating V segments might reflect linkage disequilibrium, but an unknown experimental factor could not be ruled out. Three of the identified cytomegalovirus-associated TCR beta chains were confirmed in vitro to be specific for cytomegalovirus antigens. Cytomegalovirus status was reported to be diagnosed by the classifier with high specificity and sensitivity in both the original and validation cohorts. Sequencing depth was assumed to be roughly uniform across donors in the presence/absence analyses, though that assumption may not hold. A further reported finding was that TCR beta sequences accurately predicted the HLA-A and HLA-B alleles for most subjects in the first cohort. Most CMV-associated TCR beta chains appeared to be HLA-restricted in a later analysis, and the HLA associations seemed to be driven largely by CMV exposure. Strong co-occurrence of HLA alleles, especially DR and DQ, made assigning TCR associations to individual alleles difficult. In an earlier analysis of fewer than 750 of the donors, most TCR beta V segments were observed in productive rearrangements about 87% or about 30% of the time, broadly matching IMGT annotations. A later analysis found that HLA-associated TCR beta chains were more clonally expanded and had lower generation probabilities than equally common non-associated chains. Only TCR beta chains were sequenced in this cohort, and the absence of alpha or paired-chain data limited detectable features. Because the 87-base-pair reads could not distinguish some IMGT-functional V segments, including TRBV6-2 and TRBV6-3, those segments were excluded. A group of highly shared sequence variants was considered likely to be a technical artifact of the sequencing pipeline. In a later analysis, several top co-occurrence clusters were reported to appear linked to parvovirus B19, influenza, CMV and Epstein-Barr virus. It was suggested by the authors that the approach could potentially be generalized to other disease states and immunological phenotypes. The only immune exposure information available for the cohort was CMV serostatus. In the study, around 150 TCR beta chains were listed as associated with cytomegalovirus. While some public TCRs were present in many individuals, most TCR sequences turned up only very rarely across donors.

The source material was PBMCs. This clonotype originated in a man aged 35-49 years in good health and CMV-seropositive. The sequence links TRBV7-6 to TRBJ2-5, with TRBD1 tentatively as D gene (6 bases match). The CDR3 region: CASSLDAGEETQYF. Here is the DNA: TGTGCCAGCAGCTTAGATGCAGGGGAAGAGACCCAGTACTTC.